Here is one TCR beta chain with its context. Its antigen is not identified. Both 60 Vbeta primers and 13 Jbeta primers went into the PCR. Using immunoSEQ multiplex PCR, the repertoire was profiled, and TCRdb retains in-frame clones only, with some absent. This sample yields some 170,000 clones, of which 77% are seen a single time; roughly 3.7% belongs to the top ten. Germline CDR1 reads SGHDT; CDR2 reads YYEEEE. The CDR3 runs to 14 residues. V shed 0 bases and J shed 2 bases, with 8 bases lying between them. The sample belongs to a study of cytomegalovirus exposure and HLA in healthy donors. Study background: Counted in an early data release were roughly 87 million unique TCRs from HLA-typed donors. Regarding the study as a whole: Per published accounts, TCR beta sequences correctly predicted the HLA-A and HLA-B alleles of most subjects. Later on, a genetic analysis was performed. It linked a missense variant in DCLRE1C with V- and J-gene trimming of TCR beta.

This receptor was obtained from a woman aged 55 to 70 in good health and CMV-seropositive. The sequenced sample was PBMCs. This chain joins TRBV5-6 and TRBJ1-2, with D unresolved. CDR3 in DNA: TGTGCCAGCAGCTTGGATGGCAGGAACTATGGCTACACCTTC. Translation gives CASSLDGRNYGYTF.